These 19 T cell receptor beta chains share one sample of origin, sequenced in a study of OX40 agonist ivuxolimab in advanced cancers. Profiling relied on immunoSEQ multiplex PCR, and the TCRdb table lists in-frame clones only, not all of them. The sample yields about 55,000 clones, more than 70% seen once. The starting material was CD4+ or CD8+ T cells sorted from blood, obtained in a trial of the OX40 agonist ivuxolimab. The receptors come from an adult with an advanced solid tumor such as melanoma, head and neck, liver or kidney cancer.

The V gene is TRBV5-1, the J gene TRBJ2-3, with a tentative D call TRBD2 (6 bases). Trimming took 2 bases from V and 9 from J, leaving 10 bases between them. Germline lookup yields CDR1 SGHRS and CDR2 YFSETQ. The CDR3 runs to 12 residues. The CDR3 region has the DNA TGCGCCAGCAGCTTCTTAGCGGAGACGCAGTATTTT. Translation: CASSFLAETQYF.

The DNA of the CDR3 is TGTGCCAGCAGTTCGGCGGGAGTATCCAATGAGCAGTTCTTC. This codes for CASSSAGVSNEQFF. The chain carries TRBV9 and TRBJ2-1; 7 bases agree with TRBD2. With V trimmed by 5 bases and J by 6 bases, 8 bases remained unmatched. The CDR3 consists of 14 residues. Germline loops: CDR1 SGDLS, CDR2 YYNGEE.

The V gene is TRBV11-2, the J gene TRBJ1-2, with D possibly TRBD1 on 6 matching bases. This CDR3 is 14 amino acids long. Germline V CDR1 and CDR2: SGHAT, FQNNGV. The V end was cut by 3 bases, the J end by 2 bases, with 10 bases between. The CDR3 coding sequence is TGTGCCAGCAGCTTGGGGGGCAGCAACTATGGCTACACCTTC. Amino acid sequence: CASSLGGSNYGYTF. The full variable domain, with the rest looked up from reference TRBV11-2 and TRBJ1-2, is EAGVAQSPRYKIIEKRQSVAFWCNPISGHATLYWYQQILGQGPKLLIQFQNNGVVDDSQLPKDRFSAERLKGVDSTLKIQPAKLEDSAVYLCASSLGGSNYGYTFGSGTRLTVV.

The chain joins TRBV7-8 to TRBJ2-6; no clear D gene. Trimming stripped 1 base from V and 0 bases from J, with 10 bases between. The CDR3 extends over 17 amino acids. Germline CDR1 is SGHVS and CDR2 is FQNEAQ. The CDR3 is CASSLVISYSGANVLTF. The CDR3 region has the DNA TGTGCCAGCAGCTTAGTTATCAGTTACTCTGGGGCCAACGTCCTGACTTTC.

The chain links TRBV5-4 to TRBJ2-3; 11 nucleotides line up with TRBD2. The germline gives CDR1 SGHNT, CDR2 YYREEE (reference sequence). There are 18 residues in the CDR3. With V trimmed by 4 bases and J by 6 bases, 16 bases remained unmatched. CDR3 bases: TGTGCCAGCAGCCCTACTAGCGGGAGCCTCGGCCGCGGGGATACGCAGTATTTT. This codes for CASSPTSGSLGRGDTQYF.

V is TRBV5-1 and J is TRBJ1-1; 9 bases are a match to TRBD1. CDR3 length equals 15 residues. From germline, CDR1 is SGHRS and CDR2 YFSETQ. Germline trimming cut 0 bases from V and 3 bases from J; bases unmatched to any gene: 3. DNA for the CDR3: TGCGCCAGCAGCTTGGTGGGACAGGGTCACACTGAAGCTTTCTTT. It translates to CASSLVGQGHTEAFF.

This CDR3 reads CSTDRRASGSIEQFF. CDR3 DNA: TGCAGCACGGATCGTCGCGCTAGCGGGAGTATCGAGCAGTTCTTC. V gene TRBV29-1 combines with J gene TRBJ2-1; the match to TRBD2 covers 10 bases. Germline CDR1 and CDR2: SQVTM and ANQGSEA. The CDR3 contains 15 residues. V lost 8 bases to trimming and J lost 10 bases; unmatched junction nucleotides: 17.

The chain uses TRBV30 and TRBJ2-5; 15 bases line up with TRBD2. The CDR3 is made up of 15 amino acids. V trimming: 3 bases; J trimming: 5 bases; junction bases outside the gene matches: 4. Looked up from germline, CDR1 is GTSNPN and CDR2 is SVGIG (reference sequence). The CDR3 loop is CAWSRGLAGGETQYF. DNA for the CDR3: TGTGCCTGGAGCCGCGGACTAGCGGGAGGGGAGACCCAGTACTTC.

The CDR3 nucleotides read TGTGCCAGCAGCCGGACAGGGGTCGAGCAGTACTTC. Residues: CASSRTGVEQYF. V is TRBV7-9 and J is TRBJ2-7, with 9 bases identical to TRBD1. The CDR3 has 12 amino acids. Germline-derived CDR1 and CDR2 are SEHNR and FQNEAQ (reference sequence). V trimming: 5 bases; J trimming: 6 bases; junction bases outside the gene matches: 2.

The chain recombines TRBV27 with TRBJ2-3; 15 bases align to TRBD2. This CDR3 region has 16 residues. Germline lookup yields CDR1 MNHEY and CDR2 SMNVEV (reference sequence). V lost 5 bases to trimming and J lost 7 bases; unmatched junction nucleotides: 7. CDR3: CASSTPGLAGGHTQYF. Here the CDR3 DNA reads TGTGCCAGCAGTACCCCGGGACTAGCGGGAGGTCATACGCAGTATTTT.

V is TRBV6-4 and J is TRBJ2-2; possibly TRBD2 for D (6 bases). The CDR3 has 14 residues. Trimming removed 8 bases at V and 5 bases at J, with 15 bases between. CDR1 is MRHNA, CDR2 SNTAGT, per germline. The DNA for the CDR3 is TGTGCCAGCCGGGGCCAGGGAGGTACCGGGGAGCTGTTTTTT. It yields the protein CASRGQGGTGELFF.

By frequency in the sample, this clone is medium-sized. CDR3 bases: TGTGCCAGCTCAGTCGACAGGCAAAAAGGAAGGCACACCATATATTTT. Residues: CASSVDRQKGRHTIYF. The chain uses TRBV18 and TRBJ1-3; TRBD1 is a possible D gene (6 bases). CDR1 and CDR2 from the germline V gene are KGHSH and LQKENI. This CDR3 has 16 residues. V was trimmed by 5 bases and J by 8 bases, leaving 22 bases between them. The variable domain in full, with the rest retrieved from reference TRBV18 and TRBJ1-3, is NAGVMQNPRHLVRRRGQEARLRCSPMKGHSHVYWYRQLPEEGLKFMVYLQKENIIDESGMPKERFSAEFPKEGPSILRIQQVVRGDSAAYFCASSVDRQKGRHTIYFGEGSWLTVV.

This clone was found a few times. The J gene is TRBJ2-1, the V gene TRBV5-4, with D uncertain. V was cut by 4 bases and J by 0 bases, with 14 bases left in between. This CDR3 is built from 16 residues. Germline V gene data show CDR1 as SGHNT and CDR2 as YYREEE (reference sequence). The CDR3 DNA is TGTGCCAGCAGCCCTGAGACCACGGGCTCCTACAATGAGCAGTTCTTC. It encodes CASSPETTGSYNEQFF.

V is TRBV9 and J is TRBJ1-2; weak D call: TRBD1 (5 bases). The CDR3 is 13 amino acids. Germline lookup yields CDR1 SGDLS and CDR2 YYNGEE. V lost 3 bases and J 7 bases, leaving 13 bases between the germline ends. The CDR3 sequence: CASSEGVFGGYTF. Written as DNA, the CDR3 is TGTGCCAGCAGCGAAGGGGTGTTCGGTGGCTACACCTTC.

This clone was seen only a few times. The junction does not match germline at one end; this may be a read error. The chain links TRBV11-2 to TRBJ2-1, with D perhaps matching TRBD2 (6 bases). In germline, CDR1 is SGHAT, CDR2 FQNNGV. The CDR3 extends over 15 amino acids. CDR3 bases: TGTGCCAGCAGCGTAGAAGCGGGCTTCTACAATGAGCAGTTCTTC. Translating gives CASSVEAGFYNEQFF.

The rearrangement uses TRBV5-1 and TRBJ2-3; 9 positions match TRBD2. CDR3 length: 13 amino acids. V lost 6 bases and J lost 3; bases outside the gene matches: 2. Germline CDR1 reads SGHRS; CDR2 reads YFSETQ. As DNA, the CDR3 is TGCGCCAGCAAAACTAGCGGGACAGATACGCAGTATTTT. Amino acid sequence: CASKTSGTDTQYF.

The chain joins TRBV19 to TRBJ1-2; D is perhaps TRBD1 (5 bases). CDR3 length equals 15 residues. Germline-derived CDR1 and CDR2 are LNHDA and SQIVND (reference sequence). V dropped 7 bases and J dropped 0 bases, with 15 bases sitting between them. CDR3 amino acids: CASMPTDLANYGYTF. CDR3 coding DNA: TGTGCCAGTATGCCGACAGATTTAGCTAACTATGGCTACACCTTC. The variable domain in full, with the rest retrieved from reference TRBV19 and TRBJ1-2, is DGGITQSPKYLFRKEGQNVTLSCEQNLNHDAMYWYRQDPGQGLRLIYYSQIVNDFQKGDIAEGYSVSREKKESFPLTVTSAQKNPTAFYLCASMPTDLANYGYTFGSGTRLTVV.

The gene calls are TRBV7-9 and TRBJ2-7, with 11 bases that match TRBD2. The V gene's germline CDR1 is SEHNR and CDR2 FQNEAQ (reference sequence). CDR3 length: 16 amino acids. V dropped 7 bases and J dropped 6; count of bases not matched to a gene: 14. The CDR3 DNA sequence: TGTGCCAGCACCCTGGGTAGCGGGAGGGCCGCGGGCGAGCAGTACTTC. It specifies CASTLGSGRAAGEQYF.

The chain employs TRBV6-5 and TRBJ1-1, with D possibly TRBD1 on 5 matching bases. Between the trimmed V and J ends, which lost 6 bases and 1 base, there was a span of 9 bases. This CDR3 contains 13 residues. Germline V gene data show CDR1 as MNHEY and CDR2 as SVGAGI. This CDR3 reads CASRLQGNTEAFF. CDR3 nucleotide sequence: TGTGCCAGCAGACTTCAGGGGAACACTGAAGCTTTCTTT.